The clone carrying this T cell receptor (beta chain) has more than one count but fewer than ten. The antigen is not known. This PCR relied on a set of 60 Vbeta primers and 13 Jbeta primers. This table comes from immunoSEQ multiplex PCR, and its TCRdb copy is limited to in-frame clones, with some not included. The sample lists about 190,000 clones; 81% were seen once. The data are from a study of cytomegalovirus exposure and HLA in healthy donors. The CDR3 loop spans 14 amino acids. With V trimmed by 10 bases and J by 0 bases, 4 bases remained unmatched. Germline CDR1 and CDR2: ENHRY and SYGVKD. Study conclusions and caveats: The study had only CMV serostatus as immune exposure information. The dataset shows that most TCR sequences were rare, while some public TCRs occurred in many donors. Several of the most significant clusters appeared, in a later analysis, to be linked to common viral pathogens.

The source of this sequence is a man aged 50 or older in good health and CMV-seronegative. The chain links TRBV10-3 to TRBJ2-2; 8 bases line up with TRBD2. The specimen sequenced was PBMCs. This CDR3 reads CATRGGANTGELFF. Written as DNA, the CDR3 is TGTGCCACCCGGGGGGGGGCGAACACCGGGGAGCTGTTTTTT.